This T cell receptor (beta chain) was documented in a study of T cell repertoires in cytomegalovirus infection. Study-wide background: The public TCR beta signatures pointed to both CMV infection and matching HLA type.

Concerning this clonotype: Its target is unknown.

Via MiXCR, TCRdb re-called the reads, giving one row per CDR3 protein. Found here are approximately 500,000 distinct CDR3 sequences, 15% to 20% of them singletons; the top ten hold around 25%. Germline loops: CDR1 KGHDR, CDR2 SFDVKD. Trimming at V came to 5 bases and at J to 0 bases, leaving 7 bases not matched to a gene. The CDR3 has 17 amino acids. Regarding the study as a whole: HLA-C-restricted CMV-specific TCR beta clonotypes were dominant in the ex vivo response.

Sample: CD8+ T cells from PBMCs. The chain recombines TRBV24-1 with TRBJ2-4; 9 nucleotides match TRBD1. This clonotype originated in a human donor in good health (CMV status not recorded). Some clones in this sample may be carry-over from other donors' samples. This chain's CDR3 is CATSGPGQGEAKNIQYF. The CDR3 nucleotides read TGTGCCACCAGTGGTCCGGGACAGGGAGAAGCCAAAAACATTCAGTACTTC.